The T cell receptor (beta chain) under discussion was sequenced for a study of blood T cell repertoires in COVID-19. This clone appeared once. TCRdb's copy holds only in-frame clones and misses some; the assay was immunoSEQ multiplex PCR. The table lists a few hundred thousand clones, around nine tenths of them singletons. V trimming: 11 bases; J trimming: 0 bases; junction bases outside the gene matches: 9. The CDR3 totals 15 residues. Germline V gene data show CDR1 as MDHEN and CDR2 as SYDVKM. The sequenced sample was PBMCs or T cells enriched from blood (not recorded which). This TCR came from a man aged 40-49 years who had recovered from COVID-19. The rearrangement joins TRBV28 to TRBJ2-3; 9 bases align to TRBD1. The CDR3 DNA is TGTGCCGGGGCAAACAGGGGGCAAAGCACAGATACGCAGTATTTT. Residues: CAGANRGQSTDTQYF.